Following are 15 T cell receptor beta chains from one sample sequenced in a study of liver allograft versus peripheral blood T cells. Turning to the study itself: Recipients' peripheral blood T cell receptor repertoires were compared with those in transplanted livers.

TCRdb passed the reads through MiXCR, listing each CDR3 protein once. The sample lists about 6,000 distinct CDR3 sequences, around 16% occurring once. Receptors originate from a human patient who had a liver transplant. The graft donor may have given rise to some T cells.

The rearrangement joins TRBV11-2 to TRBJ2-4, with D perhaps being TRBD1 or TRBD2 (6 bases each). CDR1 and CDR2 (germline): SGHAT, FQNNGV. V shed 5 bases and J shed 3 bases, with 11 bases lying between them. The CDR3 spans 14 residues. CDR3 sequence reads: CASSPQGGKNIQYF. The CDR3 region has the DNA TGTGCCAGCAGCCCACAGGGAGGCAAAAACATTCAGTACTTC. Supplemented by reference TRBV11-2 and TRBJ2-4, the full variable domain reads EAGVAQSPRYKIIEKRQSVAFWCNPISGHATLYWYQQILGQGPKLLIQFQNNGVVDDSQLPKDRFSAERLKGVDSTLKIQPAKLEDSAVYLCASSPQGGKNIQYFGAGTRLSVL.

By frequency in the sample, this clonotype is medium-sized. J is TRBJ1-5 and V is TRBV6-2 or TRBV6-3; D is unresolved. CDR3 size: 15 residues. Deletions cut 0 bases from V and 0 bases from J, with 6 bases between. Germline V gene sequence: CDR1 MNHEY, CDR2 SVGEGT. CDR3 in amino acids: CASSYSPDSNQPQHF. CDR3 DNA sequence: TGTGCCAGCAGTTACTCGCCGGATAGCAATCAGCCCCAGCATTTT.

The V and J genes are TRBV28 and TRBJ1-5; unclear D gene. CDR3 size: 13 residues. Trimming removed 4 bases from V and 11 bases from J, with 15 bases in between. Germline assignment: CDR1 MDHEN and CDR2 SYDVKM. The CDR3 loop reads CASSSTTQTTQHF. The CDR3, as DNA: TGTGCCAGCAGTTCCACAACCCAGACGACCCAGCATTTT.

This clonotype was counted between two and nine times. The chain joins TRBV19 to TRBJ1-5; a weak D match, TRBD1 (5 bases). Germline V lookup: CDR1 LNHDA, CDR2 SQIVND (reference sequence). This CDR3 comprises 15 residues. V dropped 2 bases and J dropped 3 bases, with 11 bases sitting between them. This CDR3 reads CASSIWGISNQPQHF. CDR3 bases: TGTGCCAGTAGTATATGGGGGATATCCAATCAGCCCCAGCATTTT.

By proportion, this clonotype is medium-sized. The chain joins TRBV28 to TRBJ1-2, with TRBD1 as a possible D gene (5 bases). CDR1 is MDHEN and CDR2 is SYDVKM in the germline V gene. V was cut by 4 bases and J by 1 base, with 19 bases left in between. The CDR3 spans 17 residues. The CDR3 region is CASSSGDDAFHNYGYTF. CDR3 DNA: TGTGCCAGCAGTTCCGGGGACGACGCATTCCATAACTATGGCTACACCTTC.

Notes on this clonotype: A much bigger clone sits one base away, suggesting this may be a read error. V is TRBV27 and J is TRBJ1-6; the D gene is possibly TRBD1 (6 bases). The CDR3 runs to 15 residues. Per the germline V gene, CDR1 is MNHEY and CDR2 is SMNVEV (reference sequence). CDR3 residues: CASSFNRDYSSHLHF. The CDR3 DNA reads as TGTGCCAGCAGTTTTAACAGGGACTATAGTTCACACCTCCACTTT.

In its sample, this clonotype ranks as medium-sized (0.01 to 0.1%). V and J are TRBV6-6 and TRBJ2-3; 10 bases are a match to TRBD2. After removal of 6 bases from V and 4 bases from J, the junction contained 7 bases not matched to a gene. Germline CDR1 is MNHNY and CDR2 is SVGAGI (reference sequence). The CDR3 length is 15 residues. The CDR3 DNA sequence: TGTGCCAGCAGCTACACTAGCGGGGCCTCAGATACGCAGTATTTT. It is translated as CASSYTSGASDTQYF.

The chain is built from TRBV9 and TRBJ2-1; D is possibly TRBD1 (6 bases). V lost 0 bases and J lost 4, with 11 bases in between. The CDR3 totals 15 residues. CDR1 and CDR2 (germline): SGDLS, YYNGEE. This chain's CDR3 is CASSVGGGQYNEQFF. The DNA for the CDR3 is TGTGCCAGCAGCGTAGGTGGGGGCCAGTACAATGAGCAGTTCTTC.

This clonotype is deemed medium-sized (0.01 to 0.1%). The chain has TRBV27 and TRBJ1-1; D call uncertain. V was pared by 2 bases and J by 5 bases, with 9 bases between. Germline assignment: CDR1 MNHEY and CDR2 SMNVEV (reference sequence). This CDR3 is 13 amino acids long. The chain's CDR3 is CASSLVRGTEAFF. In nucleotides, the CDR3 is TGTGCCAGCAGTTTAGTACGGGGAACTGAAGCTTTCTTT.

In regard to this clonotype: A single base separates this from a much larger clone, so it may be a read error. J is TRBJ2-7 and V is TRBV19; 7 nucleotides agree with TRBD1. The DNA end is a closer match to TRBJ2-1, so the J assignment may be wrong. CDR1 is LNHDA, CDR2 SQIVND, per germline (reference sequence). The CDR3 loop spans 14 amino acids. CDR3 sequence reads: CASSFGTVYNEQFF. The CDR3 DNA reads TGTGCCAGTAGTTTCGGGACAGTTTACAATGAGCAGTTCTTC.

This clonotype showed up just once. This may come from a read error, since a much larger clone is one base off. This chain connects TRBV6-5 to TRBJ1-1; 8 bases agree with TRBD1. From germline, CDR1 is MNHEY and CDR2 SVGAGI. The CDR3 has 15 residues. CDR3 DNA sequence: TGTGCCAGCAGATACTCAGGGGGCGCGGGCACTGAAGCTTTCTTT. It yields the protein CASRYSGGAGTEAFF.

This clonotype was detected many times. The chain couples TRBV6-1 to TRBJ2-1; 9 bases are shared with TRBD1. CDR1 and CDR2 from the germline V gene are MNHNS and SASEGT. This CDR3 comprises 15 residues. Germline trimming cut 2 bases from V and 8 bases from J; bases unmatched to any gene: 7. CDR3 in amino acids: CASSEYPDRGYEQFF. Here the CDR3 DNA reads TGTGCCAGCAGTGAATACCCGGACAGGGGATATGAGCAGTTCTTC.

This chain links TRBV28 with TRBJ1-1; D ambiguous. Trimming stripped 7 bases from V and 1 base from J, with 10 bases between. Germline CDR1 MDHEN, CDR2 SYDVKM. CDR3 length: 13 residues. In nucleotides, the CDR3 is TGTGCCAGCACCACCGCGGGGAACACTGAAGCTTTCTTT. Translated, it gives CASTTAGNTEAFF.

The V gene is TRBV7-9, the J gene TRBJ2-7; TRBD2 might be the D (6 bases). Germline CDR1 and CDR2: SEHNR and FQNEAQ (reference sequence). The germline V and J ends were trimmed by 1 base and 5 bases, with 12 bases remaining between them. CDR3 length: 14 residues. In DNA form, the CDR3 reads TGTGCCAGCAGCTTAGGGAGGGGATGGGACGAGCAGTACTTC. Encoded protein: CASSLGRGWDEQYF.

The rearrangement uses TRBV5-5 and TRBJ2-7; D not resolved. The CDR3 consists of 14 residues. The ends were cut back, 1 base at V and 3 bases at J, with 11 bases in the middle. The germline CDR1 and CDR2 sequences are SGHKS and YYEKEE (reference sequence). CDR3 in amino acids: CASSLRSSFYEQYF. The CDR3 nucleotides are TGTGCCAGCAGCTTGCGGTCCTCATTCTACGAGCAGTACTTC.